The clone carrying this TCR beta chain has a handful of counts. Its target is unknown. TCRdb called the reads again in MiXCR, with one record for every CDR3 protein. The table lists hundreds of thousands of distinct CDR3 sequences, roughly 24% of them singletons. Germline lookup yields CDR1 MDHEN and CDR2 SYDVKM. V dropped 1 base and J dropped 2 bases, with 4 bases sitting between them. This CDR3 comprises 13 residues. The sample comes from a study of T cell repertoires in cytomegalovirus infection. Study-level background: CMV infection together with matching HLA type was indicated by public TCR beta signatures. Whole-study findings and limits: Dominant in the ex vivo response were TCR beta clonotypes restricted by HLA-C and specific for CMV. There were carriers of CMV plus the relevant HLA, and cumulative public TCR beta family frequency identified them.

The chain carries TRBV28 and TRBJ2-3, with D hard to call. Input material: CD8+ T cells from PBMCs. The sequence derives from a human donor in good health (CMV status not recorded). Some clones in this sample may be carry-over from other donors' samples. The CDR3, as DNA: TGTGCCAGCAGTTTATTTGTCACAGATACGCAGTATTTT. It codes for CASSLFVTDTQYF.